The following is a T cell receptor beta chain sequence with its context. What it binds is not known. The data belong to a study of glioma-infiltrating T cells after dendritic cell vaccination. Study-wide background: Patients received three intradermal dendritic cell vaccine injections at biweekly intervals. Study results and caveats: Higher TCR clonality did not directly relate to longer survival.

Time point given: after dendritic cell vaccination, including at tumor progression/relapse. No glioblastoma patient carried an isocitrate dehydrogenase mutation. Amplification used 60 V beta primers and 13 J beta primers. The method was immunoSEQ multiplex PCR; TCRdb's version includes in-frame clones alone and lacks a portion of them. The table includes roughly 85,000 clones, around 84% detected once. The CDR3 length is 15 residues. Trimming shortened V by 4 bases and J by 4 bases, and 15 bases separated the two germline ends. Germline values: CDR1 LGHNA, CDR2 YSLEER. The TCR comes from a human donor with glioblastoma. The chain is built from TRBV4-3 and TRBJ2-3; D remains ambiguous. Sample: blood, taken after dendritic cell vaccination. In nucleotides, the CDR3 is TGCGCCAGCAGCCCCACTAACATTGAATCAGATACGCAGTATTTT. As protein: CASSPTNIESDTQYF.